The clone carrying this TCR beta chain was counted ten times or more. Its antigen remains unknown. Amplified TCR beta CDR3 regions came from RNA transcripts. HTBI primers were the set used in a first-round RT-PCR of the TCR CDR3. TCRdb ran MiXCR on the multiplex PCR reads and lists one entry per CDR3 protein. Among around 340,000 distinct CDR3 sequences listed, 21% were seen once. This sample was included in a study of T cells in Graves' hyperthyroidism and ophthalmopathy. Study as a whole: Peripheral blood was acquired at first diagnosis, ahead of any therapy whatsoever. Study conclusions and caveats: A 13 V-J signature model discriminated ophthalmopathy versus stable hyperthyroidism.

The CDR3 extends over 13 amino acids. Germline-derived CDR1 and CDR2 are KGHSH and LQKENI. Trimming pared 2 bases from V and 8 bases from J, leaving 12 bases between. The material sequenced was blood. This TCR was recovered from a woman aged 45-65 years with Graves' hyperthyroidism. This chain joins TRBV18 and TRBJ1-2; D unresolved. CDR3 protein: CASSPEPLGGYTF. The CDR3 nucleotides read TGTGCCAGCTCACCAGAGCCATTGGGGGGCTACACCTTC. Full variable domain (rest looked up from reference TRBV18 and TRBJ1-2): NAGVMQNPRHLVRRRGQEARLRCSPMKGHSHVYWYRQLPEEGLKFMVYLQKENIIDESGMPKERFSAEFPKEGPSILRIQQVVRGDSAAYFCASSPEPLGGYTFGSGTRLTVV.